The 13 T cell receptor beta chains reported below all come from one sample, sequenced in a study of shared clonotypes between healthy human individuals. The protocol was immunoSEQ multiplex PCR, while the TCRdb copy is restricted to in-frame clones and leaves out a portion. This sample has some 2,000,000 clones, with roughly 96% found just once. The sequenced sample was naive CD4+ T cells sorted from blood. Subset reported: CD45RA+ positively selected. These receptors were obtained from a man aged 18 to 30 in good health.

The V and J genes are TRBV11-2 and TRBJ2-1; D call uncertain. CDR3 size: 16 residues. Germline CDR1 SGHAT, CDR2 FQNNGV. Trimming took 6 bases from V and 2 from J, leaving 17 bases between them. CDR3 DNA sequence: TGTGCCAGCAGAATATTCAGCTTGGGTCCCTACAATGAGCAGTTCTTC. The encoded protein is CASRIFSLGPYNEQFF.

This chain uses TRBV2 with TRBJ1-5; no reliable D call. Between the trimmed V and J ends, which lost 4 bases and 3 bases, there was a span of 7 bases. Looked up from germline, CDR1 is SNHLY and CDR2 is FYNNEI. There are 13 residues in the CDR3. CDR3 loop: CASSGNNNQPQHF. In DNA, the CDR3 is TGTGCCAGCAGTGGTAACAACAATCAGCCCCAGCATTTT.

The rearrangement links TRBV5-1 to TRBJ2-7; TRBD1 aligns across 8 bases. Trimming removed 2 bases from V and 1 base from J; junction bases left unmatched: 5. This CDR3 spans 15 amino acids. The germline CDR1 and CDR2 sequences are SGHRS and YFSETQ. This chain's CDR3 is CASSLDRGDSYEQYF. The CDR3 DNA reads as TGCGCCAGCAGCTTAGACAGGGGAGATTCCTACGAGCAGTACTTC.

This chain connects TRBV6-5 to TRBJ2-7; maybe TRBD1 (7 bases). In germline, CDR1 is MNHEY, CDR2 SVGAGI. The CDR3 covers 15 residues. V lost 0 bases to trimming and J lost 3 bases, with 12 bases between them. The CDR3 DNA reads as TGTGCCAGCAGTTACTCGAGCAGGGGGGACTACGAGCAGTACTTC. This encodes CASSYSSRGDYEQYF.

The chain carries TRBV10-3 and TRBJ2-7; 7 bases match TRBD2. Germline values: CDR1 ENHRY, CDR2 SYGVKD. CDR3 length equals 12 residues. V was clipped by 11 bases and J by 2 bases; unmatched bases: 6. CDR3 sequence: CASGAGAYEQYF. The CDR3, as DNA: TGTGCCTCTGGTGCGGGGGCCTACGAGCAGTACTTC.

V usage is TRBV5-1 and J usage is TRBJ2-3; D perhaps matches TRBD2 (6 bases). V was cut by 0 bases and J by 0 bases, with 11 bases left in between. CDR3 length: 16 residues. The germline V gene has CDR1 SGHRS and CDR2 YFSETQ. This CDR3 reads CASSLGTSMSTDTQYF. The CDR3 DNA is TGCGCCAGCAGCTTGGGTACTAGCATGAGCACAGATACGCAGTATTTT.

The rearrangement uses TRBV10-3 and TRBJ2-7; D is perhaps TRBD2 (7 bases). Germline CDR1 and CDR2: ENHRY and SYGVKD. The CDR3 is 16 amino acids. The V end was cut by 4 bases, the J end by 0 bases, with 16 bases between. The CDR3 DNA sequence: TGTGCCATCAGTGGAAAACAGGGAGGGGCCTCCTACGAGCAGTACTTC. Protein product: CAISGKQGGASYEQYF.

With respect to this clone: Other DNA variants within this sample encode the same CDR3. J is TRBJ2-5 and V is TRBV5-1; TRBD2 matches 10 bases. This CDR3 spans 15 amino acids. The J segment lost 4 bases and the V segment lost 1 base, leaving 4 bases of the junction unmatched. Per the germline V gene, CDR1 is SGHRS and CDR2 is YFSETQ. The chain's CDR3 is CASSLSSGSGETQYF. For the CDR3, the DNA is TGCGCCAGCAGCTTGTCTAGCGGGAGCGGAGAGACCCAGTACTTC. Combining the CDR3 with reference TRBV5-1 and TRBJ2-5 gives the whole variable domain KAGVTQTPRYLIKTRGQQVTLSCSPISGHRSVSWYQQTPGQGLQFLFEYFSETQRNKGNFPGRFSGRQFSNSRSEMNVSTLELGDSALYLCASSLSSGSGETQYFGPGTRLLVL.

V usage is TRBV19 and J usage is TRBJ2-7; 7 nucleotides agree with TRBD1. This CDR3 contains 15 residues. The trim removed 6 bases at V and 3 bases at J, leaving 11 bases unmatched. Germline V CDR1 and CDR2: LNHDA, SQIVND (reference sequence). In DNA form, the CDR3 reads TGTGCCAGTAGGTCAGGGGGTGCACCTTTCTACGAGCAGTACTTC. It specifies CASRSGGAPFYEQYF. The variable domain in full, with the rest retrieved from reference TRBV19 and TRBJ2-7, is DGGITQSPKYLFRKEGQNVTLSCEQNLNHDAMYWYRQDPGQGLRLIYYSQIVNDFQKGDIAEGYSVSREKKESFPLTVTSAQKNPTAFYLCASRSGGAPFYEQYFGPGTRLTVT.

Details on this clone: Just one base apart from a much larger clone, this may be a read error. The sample contains more than one DNA sequence encoding this CDR3. This chain joins TRBV4-1 and TRBJ2-5; the D is unclear. Germline V lookup: CDR1 MGHRA, CDR2 YSYEKL. The CDR3 contains 12 residues. Trimming removed 0 bases at V and 11 bases at J, with 10 bases between. CDR3 DNA: TGCGCCAGCAGCCAAGACTCCTATGAGCAGTACTTC. Protein: CASSQDSYEQYF.

This chain connects TRBV28 to TRBJ1-1; D perhaps matches TRBD1 (5 bases). Germline CDR1 MDHEN, CDR2 SYDVKM. V was cut by 4 bases and J by 7 bases, with 22 bases left in between. CDR3 length equals 16 residues. The CDR3 is CASSSAFILGVGEAFF. In nucleotides, the CDR3 is TGTGCCAGCAGTTCCGCATTCATACTGGGGGTAGGTGAAGCTTTCTTT.

This clone was picked up one time. The chain is built from TRBV5-1 and TRBJ2-7, with TRBD1 matching 7 bases. This CDR3 has 16 residues. Germline CDR1 SGHRS, CDR2 YFSETQ. The J segment lost 1 base and the V segment lost 4 bases, leaving 11 bases of the junction unmatched. CDR3 DNA sequence: TGCGCCAGCAGCATGGGGACAGCTAGCCGATCCTACGAGCAGTACTTC. It specifies CASSMGTASRSYEQYF. Full variable domain (rest looked up from reference TRBV5-1 and TRBJ2-7): KAGVTQTPRYLIKTRGQQVTLSCSPISGHRSVSWYQQTPGQGLQFLFEYFSETQRNKGNFPGRFSGRQFSNSRSEMNVSTLELGDSALYLCASSMGTASRSYEQYFGPGTRLTVT.

This clone has a single count. The chain uses TRBV18 and TRBJ2-7, with 7 bases fitting TRBD1. CDR1 and CDR2 (germline): KGHSH, LQKENI. The CDR3 length is 15 residues. Trimming at V came to 6 bases and at J to 1 base, leaving 9 bases not matched to a gene. The CDR3 DNA reads TGTGCCAGCTCCCAAGGACAGGCATTATCCTACGAGCAGTACTTC. It codes for CASSQGQALSYEQYF.